One and the same sample provided the 4 T cell receptor beta chains below, sequenced in a study of identical twins. Via MiXCR, TCRdb re-called the 5' RACE reads, giving one row per CDR3 protein. The table records roughly 570,000 distinct CDR3 sequences, nearly 10% of them present only once. In addition, the sample was reused for a study of yellow fever vaccine responses in identical twins.

What was sequenced was PBMCs. The source of these receptors is a woman aged 18-35 years in good health.

In its sample, this clonotype was seen many times. V usage is TRBV10-3 and J usage is TRBJ2-2, with D unresolved. The V gene lost 5 bases and the J gene lost 4 bases, with 20 bases spanning the gap. The CDR3 has 17 residues. CDR1 and CDR2 (germline): ENHRY, SYGVKD. The CDR3 DNA reads as TGTGCCATCAGTCGCGCGGAGAAGGATATTGGCACCGGGGAGCTGTTTTTT. This codes for CAISRAEKDIGTGELFF.

This clonotype was recorded many times. At one boundary the junction diverges from the germline segment, which might be a read error. The CDR3 DNA is TGTGCCAGCAGTTTAATCGGAAGCGGGGAGCCCCAAGGGACCCAGTACTTC. Protein sequence: CASSLIGSGEPQGTQYF. The chain combines TRBV28 with TRBJ2-5, with 7 nucleotides matching TRBD2. The germline gives CDR1 MDHEN, CDR2 SYDVKM. There are 17 residues in the CDR3.

This clonotype was counted at least ten times. The rearrangement joins TRBV29-1 to TRBJ2-5; 11 bases are a match to TRBD1. Germline values: CDR1 SQVTM, CDR2 ANQGSEA. CDR3 length: 17 amino acids. V trimming: 1 base; J trimming: 4 bases; junction bases outside the gene matches: 11. The CDR3: CSVEGGYGQGARETQYF. The CDR3 DNA sequence: TGCAGCGTTGAAGGGGGGTATGGACAGGGGGCGCGAGAGACCCAGTACTTC.

This clonotype was counted a few times. The gene calls are TRBV3-1 and TRBJ2-1, with 11 bases lining up with TRBD2. The CDR3 runs 17 residues. V lost 4 bases to trimming and J lost 8 bases; unmatched junction nucleotides: 13. The germline V gene encodes CDR1 LGHDT and CDR2 YNNKEL (reference sequence). As DNA, the CDR3 is TGTGCCAGCAGCCCCTCCCTCCTAGCGGGGGGTGGGGATGAGCAGTTCTTC. Its protein is CASSPSLLAGGGDEQFF.